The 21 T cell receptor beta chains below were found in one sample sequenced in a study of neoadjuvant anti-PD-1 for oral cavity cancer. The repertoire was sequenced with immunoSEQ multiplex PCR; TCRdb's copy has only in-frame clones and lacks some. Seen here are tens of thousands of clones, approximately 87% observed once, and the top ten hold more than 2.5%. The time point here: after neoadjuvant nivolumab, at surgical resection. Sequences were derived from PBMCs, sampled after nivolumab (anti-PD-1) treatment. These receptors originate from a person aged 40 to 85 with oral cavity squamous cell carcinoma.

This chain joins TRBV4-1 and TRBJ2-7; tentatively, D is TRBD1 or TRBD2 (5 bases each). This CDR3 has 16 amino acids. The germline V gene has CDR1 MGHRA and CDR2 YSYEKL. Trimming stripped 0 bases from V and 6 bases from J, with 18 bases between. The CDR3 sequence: CASSQDTALGGREQYF. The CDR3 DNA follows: TGCGCCAGCAGCCAAGATACGGCGCTTGGGGGACGCGAGCAGTACTTC.

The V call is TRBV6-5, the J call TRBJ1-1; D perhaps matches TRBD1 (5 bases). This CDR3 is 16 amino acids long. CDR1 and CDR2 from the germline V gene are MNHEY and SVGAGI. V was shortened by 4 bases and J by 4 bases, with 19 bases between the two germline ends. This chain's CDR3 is CASSSPGAGWTTEAFF. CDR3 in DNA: TGTGCCAGCAGTTCCCCCGGGGCAGGGTGGACCACTGAAGCTTTCTTT.

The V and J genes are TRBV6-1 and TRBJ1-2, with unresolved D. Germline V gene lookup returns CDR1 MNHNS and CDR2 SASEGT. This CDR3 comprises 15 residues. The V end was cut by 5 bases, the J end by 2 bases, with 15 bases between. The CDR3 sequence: CASSIGPYDNYGYTF. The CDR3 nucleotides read TGTGCCAGCAGTATTGGACCCTACGACAACTATGGCTACACCTTC.

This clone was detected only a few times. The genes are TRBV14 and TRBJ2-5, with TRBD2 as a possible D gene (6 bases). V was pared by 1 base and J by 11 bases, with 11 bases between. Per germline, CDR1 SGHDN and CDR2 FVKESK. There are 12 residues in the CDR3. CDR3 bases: TGTGCCAGCAGCCAAGTGGCCCGGGGGCAGTACTTC. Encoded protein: CASSQVARGQYF. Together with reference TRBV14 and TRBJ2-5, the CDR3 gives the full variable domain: EAGVTQFPSHSVIEKGQTVTLRCDPISGHDNLYWYRRVMGKEIKFLLHFVKESKQDESGMPNNRFLAERTGGTYSTLKVQPAELEDSGVYFCASSQVARGQYFGPGTRLLVL.

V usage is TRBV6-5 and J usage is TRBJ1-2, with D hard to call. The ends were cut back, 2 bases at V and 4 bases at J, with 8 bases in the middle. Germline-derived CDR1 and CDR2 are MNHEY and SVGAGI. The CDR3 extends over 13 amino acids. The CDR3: CASSYDGLYGYTF. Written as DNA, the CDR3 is TGTGCCAGCAGTTACGACGGCCTCTATGGCTACACCTTC.

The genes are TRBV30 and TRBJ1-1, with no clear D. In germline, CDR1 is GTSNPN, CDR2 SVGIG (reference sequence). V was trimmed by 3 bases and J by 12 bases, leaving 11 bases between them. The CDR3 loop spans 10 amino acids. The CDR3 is CAWRRIGTFF. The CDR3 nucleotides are TGTGCCTGGAGGAGGATAGGAACTTTCTTT.

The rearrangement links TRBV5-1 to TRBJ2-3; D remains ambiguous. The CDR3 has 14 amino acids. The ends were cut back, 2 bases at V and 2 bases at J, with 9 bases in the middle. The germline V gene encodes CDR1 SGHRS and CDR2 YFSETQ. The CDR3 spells CASSFLGITDTQYF. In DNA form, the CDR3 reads TGCGCCAGCAGCTTCCTCGGAATCACAGATACGCAGTATTTT.

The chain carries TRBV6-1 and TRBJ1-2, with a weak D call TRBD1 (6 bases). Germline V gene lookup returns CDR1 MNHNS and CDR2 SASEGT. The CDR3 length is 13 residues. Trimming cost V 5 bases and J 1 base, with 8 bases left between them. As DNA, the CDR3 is TGTGCCAGCAGTAAACAGGGTAACTATGGCTACACCTTC. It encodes CASSKQGNYGYTF.

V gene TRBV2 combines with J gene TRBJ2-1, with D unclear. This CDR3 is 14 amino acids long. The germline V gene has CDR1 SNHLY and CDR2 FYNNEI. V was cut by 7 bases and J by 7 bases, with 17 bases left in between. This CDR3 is CASIAGLWRNEQFF. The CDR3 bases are TGTGCCAGCATAGCAGGCCTATGGAGAAATGAGCAGTTCTTC.

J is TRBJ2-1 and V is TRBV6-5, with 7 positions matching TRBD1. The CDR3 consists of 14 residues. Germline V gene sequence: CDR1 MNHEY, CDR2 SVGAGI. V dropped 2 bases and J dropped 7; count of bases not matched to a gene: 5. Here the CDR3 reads CASSYGTVWNEQFF. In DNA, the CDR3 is TGTGCCAGCAGTTACGGGACAGTGTGGAATGAGCAGTTCTTC.

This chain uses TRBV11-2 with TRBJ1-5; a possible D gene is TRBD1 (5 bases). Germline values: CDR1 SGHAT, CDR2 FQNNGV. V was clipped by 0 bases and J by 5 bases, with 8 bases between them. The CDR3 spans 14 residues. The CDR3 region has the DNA TGTGCCAGCAGCTTAGATTCAGGGTATCAGCCCCAGCATTTT. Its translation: CASSLDSGYQPQHF.

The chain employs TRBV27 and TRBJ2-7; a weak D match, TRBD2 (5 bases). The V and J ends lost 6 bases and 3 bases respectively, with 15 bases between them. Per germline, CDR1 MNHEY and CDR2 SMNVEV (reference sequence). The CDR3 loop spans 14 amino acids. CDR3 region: CASSQAVSDYEQYF. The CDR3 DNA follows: TGTGCCAGCAGCCAAGCGGTATCGGACTACGAGCAGTACTTC.

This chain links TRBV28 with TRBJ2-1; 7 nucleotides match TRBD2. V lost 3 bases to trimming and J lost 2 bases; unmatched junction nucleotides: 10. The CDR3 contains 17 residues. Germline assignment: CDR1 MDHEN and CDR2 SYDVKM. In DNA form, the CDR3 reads TGTGCCAGCAGTTTTATGGGAGGGCAAAACCCCTACAATGAGCAGTTCTTC. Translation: CASSFMGGQNPYNEQFF.

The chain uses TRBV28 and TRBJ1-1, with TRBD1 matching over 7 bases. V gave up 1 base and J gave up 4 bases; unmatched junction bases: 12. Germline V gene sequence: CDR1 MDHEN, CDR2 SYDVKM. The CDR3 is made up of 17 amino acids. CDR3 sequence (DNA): TGTGCCAGCAGTTTATTGGTGATGACAGGGTGGAGCACTGAAGCTTTCTTT. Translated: CASSLLVMTGWSTEAFF.

The CDR3 spells CASSLDPGTDTQYF. The CDR3 bases are TGTGCCAGCAGCTTAGACCCGGGGACAGATACGCAGTATTTT. The genes are TRBV11-2 and TRBJ2-3; D might be TRBD2 (5 bases). Trimming cost V 0 bases and J 3 bases, with 7 bases left between them. The CDR3 sequence is 14 residues long. Germline CDR1 is SGHAT and CDR2 is FQNNGV.

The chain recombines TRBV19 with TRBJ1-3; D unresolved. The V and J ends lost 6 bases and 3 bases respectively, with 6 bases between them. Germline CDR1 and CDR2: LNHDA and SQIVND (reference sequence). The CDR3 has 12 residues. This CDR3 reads CASSTFGNTIYF. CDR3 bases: TGTGCCAGTAGCACATTTGGAAACACCATATATTTT.

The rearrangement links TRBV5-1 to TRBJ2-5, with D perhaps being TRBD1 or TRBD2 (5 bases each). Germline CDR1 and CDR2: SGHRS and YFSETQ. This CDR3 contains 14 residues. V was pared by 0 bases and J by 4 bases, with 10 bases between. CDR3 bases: TGCGCCAGCAGCTTGGAAGGGGCGGGAGAGACCCAGTACTTC. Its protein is CASSLEGAGETQYF.

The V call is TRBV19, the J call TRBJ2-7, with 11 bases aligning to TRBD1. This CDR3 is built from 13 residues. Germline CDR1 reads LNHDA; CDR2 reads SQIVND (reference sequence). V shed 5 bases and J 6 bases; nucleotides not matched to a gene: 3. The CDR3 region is CASSWDRGFEQYF. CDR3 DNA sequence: TGTGCCAGTAGTTGGGACAGGGGGTTCGAGCAGTACTTC.

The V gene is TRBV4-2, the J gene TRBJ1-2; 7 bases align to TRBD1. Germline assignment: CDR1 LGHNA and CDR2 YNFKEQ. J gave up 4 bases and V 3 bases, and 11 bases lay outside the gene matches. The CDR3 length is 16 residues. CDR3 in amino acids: CASSHGGQVLSYGYTF. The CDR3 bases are TGTGCCAGCAGCCACGGAGGACAGGTCTTATCCTATGGCTACACCTTC.

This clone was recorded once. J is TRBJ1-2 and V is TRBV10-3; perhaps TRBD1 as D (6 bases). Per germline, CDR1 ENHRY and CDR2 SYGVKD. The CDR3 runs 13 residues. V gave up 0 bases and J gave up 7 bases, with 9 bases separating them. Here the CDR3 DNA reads TGTGCCATCAGTGAGTCTTCGGGGGCTGGCTACACCTTC. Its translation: CAISESSGAGYTF.

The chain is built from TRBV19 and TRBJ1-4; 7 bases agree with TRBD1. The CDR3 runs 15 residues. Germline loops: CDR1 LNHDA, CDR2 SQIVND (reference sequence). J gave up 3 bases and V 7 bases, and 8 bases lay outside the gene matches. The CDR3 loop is CASNPLGTANEKLFF. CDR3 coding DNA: TGTGCCAGTAATCCCCTCGGGACAGCTAATGAAAAACTGTTTTTT.